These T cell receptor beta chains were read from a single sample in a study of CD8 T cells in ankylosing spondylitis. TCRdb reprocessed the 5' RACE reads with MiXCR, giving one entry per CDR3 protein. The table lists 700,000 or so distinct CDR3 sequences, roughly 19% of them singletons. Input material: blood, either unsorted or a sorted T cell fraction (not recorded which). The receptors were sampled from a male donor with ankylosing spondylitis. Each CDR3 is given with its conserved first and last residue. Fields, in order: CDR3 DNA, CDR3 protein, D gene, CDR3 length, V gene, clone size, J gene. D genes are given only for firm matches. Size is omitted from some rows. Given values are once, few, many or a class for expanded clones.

CDR3 DNA: TGTGCCAGCAGCGTATGGTCTGGGGCCGTGGACAATGAGCAGTTCTTC
CDR3 protein: CASSVWSGAVDNEQFF
D gene: .
CDR3 length: 16
V gene: TRBV9
clone size: few
J gene: TRBJ2-1

CDR3 DNA: TGCGCCAGCAGCCAAACCCAACCCGGGACGGGATCCTACAATGAGCAGTTCTTC
CDR3 protein: CASSQTQPGTGSYNEQFF
D gene: .
CDR3 length: 18
V gene: TRBV4-3
clone size: .
J gene: TRBJ2-1

CDR3 DNA: TGCGCCAGCAGCTTGACTAGCGGAGCAACCTACAATGAGCAGTTCTTC
CDR3 protein: CASSLTSGATYNEQFF
D gene: TRBD2
CDR3 length: 16
V gene: TRBV5-1
clone size: many
J gene: TRBJ2-1

CDR3 DNA: TGCGCCAGCGGGCCCTGGAATTCCCAATACGAGCAGTACTTC
CDR3 protein: CASGPWNSQYEQYF
D gene: .
CDR3 length: 14
V gene: TRBV5-1
clone size: .
J gene: TRBJ2-7

CDR3 DNA: TGTGCCAGCAGCCTCGGGGGGGCCCCAGATACGCAGTATTTT
CDR3 protein: CASSLGGAPDTQYF
D gene: TRBD2
CDR3 length: 14
V gene: TRBV11-2
clone size: few
J gene: TRBJ2-3

CDR3 DNA: TGTGCCAGCAGCGACAGGGTGGCTAGCGGGACAGATACGCAGTATTTT
CDR3 protein: CASSDRVASGTDTQYF
D gene: .
CDR3 length: 16
V gene: TRBV6-1
clone size: few
J gene: TRBJ2-3

CDR3 DNA: TGCAGTGCTAGCGCCCCGGGTTGGGAGCAGTACTTC
CDR3 protein: CSASAPGWEQYF
D gene: .
CDR3 length: 12
V gene: TRBV20-1
clone size: .
J gene: TRBJ2-7

CDR3 DNA: TGTGCCAGCAGCTTAGAGCGGGGTGGCGAGACAGATACGCAGTATTTT
CDR3 protein: CASSLERGGETDTQYF
D gene: TRBD2
CDR3 length: 16
V gene: TRBV13
clone size: few
J gene: TRBJ2-3

CDR3 DNA: TGTGCCAGCGCCCGGGGGGGGTTGACAGATACGCAGTATTTT
CDR3 protein: CASARGGLTDTQYF
D gene: TRBD2
CDR3 length: 14
V gene: TRBV7-8
clone size: .
J gene: TRBJ2-3

CDR3 DNA: TGTGCCAGCAGCCCACGGGACCTACGAAGCACAGATACGCAGTATTTT
CDR3 protein: CASSPRDLRSTDTQYF
D gene: .
CDR3 length: 16
V gene: TRBV7-9
clone size: .
J gene: TRBJ2-3

CDR3 DNA: TGTGCCAAATCACAGGGAAGCACAGATACGCAGTATTTT
CDR3 protein: CAKSQGSTDTQYF
D gene: .
CDR3 length: 13
V gene: TRBV12-3/TRBV12-4
clone size: many
J gene: TRBJ2-3

CDR3 DNA: TGTGCCAGCAGACCCCCCGGGTCCCACGAGCAGTACTTC
CDR3 protein: CASRPPGSHEQYF
D gene: .
CDR3 length: 13
V gene: TRBV7-8
clone size: .
J gene: TRBJ2-7

CDR3 DNA: TGCGCCAGCAGCCAAGAGCGGCGGGGGGGGAACACCGGGGAGCTGTTTTTT
CDR3 protein: CASSQERRGGNTGELFF
D gene: TRBD2
CDR3 length: 17
V gene: TRBV4-1
clone size: .
J gene: TRBJ2-2

CDR3 DNA: TGCAGCGTTGAAAGGGAGGCTAGCGGGATCTACGAGCAGTACTTC
CDR3 protein: CSVEREASGIYEQYF
D gene: TRBD2
CDR3 length: 15
V gene: TRBV29-1
clone size: many
J gene: TRBJ2-7

CDR3 DNA: TGTGCCAGCAGTTTCGGGTGGCATGATGGCTACACCTTC
CDR3 protein: CASSFGWHDGYTF
D gene: .
CDR3 length: 13
V gene: TRBV12-3/TRBV12-4
clone size: few
J gene: TRBJ1-2

CDR3 DNA: TGTGCCAGCAGTTTTATTTCCGGGGTTGGGGCCAACGTCCTGACTTTC
CDR3 protein: CASSFISGVGANVLTF
D gene: .
CDR3 length: 16
V gene: TRBV12-3/TRBV12-4
clone size: few
J gene: TRBJ2-6

CDR3 DNA: TGTGCCAGCAGCTTCGGCTTCCCAACCCAAAGTAATCCCCCACGGTATTTT
CDR3 protein: CASSFGFPTQSNPPRYF
D gene: .
CDR3 length: 17
V gene: TRBV5-6
clone size: .
J gene: TRBJ2-3

CDR3 DNA: TGCAGTGCTCCGCGACTGGGGGCCGGGGAGCTGTTTTTT
CDR3 protein: CSAPRLGAGELFF
D gene: .
CDR3 length: 13
V gene: TRBV20-1
clone size: few
J gene: TRBJ2-2

CDR3 DNA: TGCAGTGCTAGAGATCAGGGTAGCGGGCACGAGCAGTTCTTC
CDR3 protein: CSARDQGSGHEQFF
D gene: TRBD2
CDR3 length: 14
V gene: TRBV20-1
clone size: .
J gene: TRBJ2-1

CDR3 DNA: TGTGCCAGCAGGACCAGGGCCGGTAATGAAAAACTGTTTTTT
CDR3 protein: CASRTRAGNEKLFF
D gene: .
CDR3 length: 14
V gene: TRBV6-1
clone size: few
J gene: TRBJ1-4

CDR3 DNA: TGTGCCAGCAGCTTAACTAACTACAATGAGCAGTTCTTC
CDR3 protein: CASSLTNYNEQFF
D gene: .
CDR3 length: 13
V gene: TRBV7-7
clone size: few
J gene: TRBJ2-1

CDR3 DNA: TGCAGTGCCCATAGCGGGAGGTCTTCTTACAATGAGCAGTTCTTC
CDR3 protein: CSAHSGRSSYNEQFF
D gene: TRBD2
CDR3 length: 15
V gene: TRBV20-1
clone size: few
J gene: TRBJ2-1

CDR3 DNA: TGTGCCAGCAGCACCGGGACACCGAACACTGAAGCTTTCTTT
CDR3 protein: CASSTGTPNTEAFF
D gene: .
CDR3 length: 14
V gene: TRBV12-3/TRBV12-4
clone size: few
J gene: TRBJ1-1

CDR3 DNA: TGTGCCAGCAGCAAACAGGGGGCGAGAGGTACGCAGTATTTT
CDR3 protein: CASSKQGARGTQYF
D gene: TRBD1
CDR3 length: 14
V gene: TRBV13
clone size: .
J gene: TRBJ2-3

CDR3 DNA: TGCGCCAGCAGCCAATTAACAGGGGTACGGCTTGGAAATGAAGCTTTCTTT
CDR3 protein: CASSQLTGVRLGNEAFF
D gene: TRBD1
CDR3 length: 17
V gene: TRBV4-1
clone size: few
J gene: TRBJ1-1

CDR3 DNA: TGCGCCAGCAGCCCTACCCCGACAGGGACTTCACCCCTCCACTTT
CDR3 protein: CASSPTPTGTSPLHF
D gene: TRBD1
CDR3 length: 15
V gene: TRBV5-1
clone size: many
J gene: TRBJ1-6

CDR3 DNA: TGTGCCAGCAGTTTGGACAGGGGGCGCGGGGGCTACACCTTC
CDR3 protein: CASSLDRGRGGYTF
D gene: TRBD1
CDR3 length: 14
V gene: TRBV28
clone size: .
J gene: TRBJ1-2

CDR3 DNA: TGCAGTGCCCCTCGGCGGGCTAGCGGGAACGAGCAGTACTTC
CDR3 protein: CSAPRRASGNEQYF
D gene: TRBD2
CDR3 length: 14
V gene: TRBV20-1
clone size: few
J gene: TRBJ2-7

CDR3 DNA: TGCGCCAGCAGCCAAGGAGAAGGGGTTGCTTTCTTT
CDR3 protein: CASSQGEGVAFF
D gene: .
CDR3 length: 12
V gene: TRBV4-1
clone size: few
J gene: TRBJ1-1

CDR3 DNA: TGTGCCAGCAGTCGGACCTTAGGGGATACGCAGTATTTT
CDR3 protein: CASSRTLGDTQYF
D gene: .
CDR3 length: 13
V gene: TRBV27
clone size: many
J gene: TRBJ2-3

CDR3 DNA: TGTGCCAGTAGCGGGACCACCGGGGAGCTGTTTTTT
CDR3 protein: CASSGTTGELFF
D gene: TRBD2
CDR3 length: 12
V gene: TRBV6-2/TRBV6-3
clone size: few
J gene: TRBJ2-2

CDR3 DNA: TGCAGCGTTGAAGCCTCGACAGGGTTTAGTGGCTACACCTTC
CDR3 protein: CSVEASTGFSGYTF
D gene: TRBD1
CDR3 length: 14
V gene: TRBV29-1
clone size: many
J gene: TRBJ1-2

CDR3 DNA: TGTGCCAGCAGCCCAGAGGGGGCGAACACAGATACGCAGTATTTT
CDR3 protein: CASSPEGANTDTQYF
D gene: TRBD1
CDR3 length: 15
V gene: TRBV7-2
clone size: few
J gene: TRBJ2-3

CDR3 DNA: TGTGCCAGCAGGTGGACCAGGGAATACCGGCCGGCGAGCAATCAGCCCCAGCATTTT
CDR3 protein: CASRWTREYRPASNQPQHF
D gene: .
CDR3 length: 19
V gene: TRBV5-6
clone size: many
J gene: TRBJ1-5

CDR3 DNA: TGTGCCAGCAGTTTAGGGGGACAGGGCGACAATCAGCCCCAGCATTTT
CDR3 protein: CASSLGGQGDNQPQHF
D gene: TRBD1
CDR3 length: 16
V gene: TRBV28
clone size: .
J gene: TRBJ1-5

CDR3 DNA: TGCGCCAGCAGCGAAGGGACATCTTATAGCAATCAGCCCCAGCATTTT
CDR3 protein: CASSEGTSYSNQPQHF
D gene: .
CDR3 length: 16
V gene: TRBV5-1
clone size: .
J gene: TRBJ1-5

CDR3 DNA: TGCAGTGCTAGACCAACCCGAGGACTAGCGGGAGAATTCTCCTACGAGCAGTACTTC
CDR3 protein: CSARPTRGLAGEFSYEQYF
D gene: TRBD2
CDR3 length: 19
V gene: TRBV20-1
clone size: few
J gene: TRBJ2-7

CDR3 DNA: TGCGCCAGCAGCTTGAATTCCGGGTCGCAATCACCCCTCCACTTT
CDR3 protein: CASSLNSGSQSPLHF
D gene: .
CDR3 length: 15
V gene: TRBV5-1
clone size: .
J gene: TRBJ1-6

CDR3 DNA: TGTGCCAGTAGTACGACCACAGGAGGGCAAACTGAAGCTTTCTTT
CDR3 protein: CASSTTTGGQTEAFF
D gene: .
CDR3 length: 15
V gene: TRBV19
clone size: .
J gene: TRBJ1-1

CDR3 DNA: TGTGCCAGCAGCCAGTCGACAGGGAGCTCCTACAATGAGCAGTTCTTC
CDR3 protein: CASSQSTGSSYNEQFF
D gene: TRBD1
CDR3 length: 16
V gene: TRBV4-2
clone size: few
J gene: TRBJ2-1

CDR3 DNA: TGTGCCAGCAGTGAATACGGCTATCCTAACTATGGCTACACCTTC
CDR3 protein: CASSEYGYPNYGYTF
D gene: .
CDR3 length: 15
V gene: TRBV6-1
clone size: .
J gene: TRBJ1-2

CDR3 DNA: TGTGCCAGCGTGGGGAACCAAGAGACCCAGTACTTC
CDR3 protein: CASVGNQETQYF
D gene: .
CDR3 length: 12
V gene: TRBV6-2/TRBV6-3
clone size: few
J gene: TRBJ2-5

CDR3 DNA: TGTGCCAGCAGTACCTCGAGGGGGGGTGTATCAGGAAACACCATATATTTT
CDR3 protein: CASSTSRGGVSGNTIYF
D gene: .
CDR3 length: 17
V gene: TRBV27
clone size: .
J gene: TRBJ1-3

CDR3 DNA: TGTGCCAGCAGTTTAATGAACCTGAGGGAGCAGTACTTC
CDR3 protein: CASSLMNLREQYF
D gene: .
CDR3 length: 13
V gene: TRBV12-3/TRBV12-4
clone size: .
J gene: TRBJ2-7

CDR3 DNA: TGCAGTGCTAGAGATCCGACTAGTAGCACCGGGGAGCTGTTTTTT
CDR3 protein: CSARDPTSSTGELFF
D gene: .
CDR3 length: 15
V gene: TRBV20-1
clone size: .
J gene: TRBJ2-2

CDR3 DNA: TGTGCCAGCAGTTCCACTATTACAGGGGGCGTTTTC
CDR3 protein: CASSSTITGGVF
D gene: TRBD1
CDR3 length: 12
V gene: TRBV28
clone size: .
J gene: TRBJ2-1

CDR3 DNA: TGTGCCATCAGTGGTGACCTTCACGAGCAGTACTTC
CDR3 protein: CAISGDLHEQYF
D gene: .
CDR3 length: 12
V gene: TRBV10-3
clone size: few
J gene: TRBJ2-7

CDR3 DNA: TGTGCCAGCAGCTTGGACAGAAGCTCTGGAAACACCATATATTTT
CDR3 protein: CASSLDRSSGNTIYF
D gene: .
CDR3 length: 15
V gene: TRBV7-6
clone size: many
J gene: TRBJ1-3

CDR3 DNA: TGTGCCAGCGAAAAGCGGGGAAGGACTGAAGCTTTCTTT
CDR3 protein: CASEKRGRTEAFF
D gene: .
CDR3 length: 13
V gene: TRBV19
clone size: once
J gene: TRBJ1-1

CDR3 DNA: TGCAGTGCTAAGCCGCGACCTGAGAAACTGTTTTTT
CDR3 protein: CSAKPRPEKLFF
D gene: .
CDR3 length: 12
V gene: TRBV20-1
clone size: .
J gene: TRBJ1-4

CDR3 DNA: TGCGCCAGCAGCCAATTGGGACAGGGGAACTCACCCCTCCACTTT
CDR3 protein: CASSQLGQGNSPLHF
D gene: TRBD1
CDR3 length: 15
V gene: TRBV4-1
clone size: .
J gene: TRBJ1-6

CDR3 DNA: TGCAGTGCTGCGATACAGGGACGCAGAGAGACCCAGTACTTC
CDR3 protein: CSAAIQGRRETQYF
D gene: .
CDR3 length: 14
V gene: TRBV20-1
clone size: .
J gene: TRBJ2-5

CDR3 DNA: TGTGCCAGCTCACCAATCATAGGGAATGAGCAGTTCTTC
CDR3 protein: CASSPIIGNEQFF
D gene: .
CDR3 length: 13
V gene: TRBV18
clone size: .
J gene: TRBJ2-1

CDR3 DNA: TGTGCCAGCAAGTCCGATGGGGGCCCCTACGAGCAGTACTTC
CDR3 protein: CASKSDGGPYEQYF
D gene: .
CDR3 length: 14
V gene: TRBV27
clone size: .
J gene: TRBJ2-7

CDR3 DNA: TGTGCCAGCAGCTTACCAGGGACGCTCGGGCAGTACTTC
CDR3 protein: CASSLPGTLGQYF
D gene: .
CDR3 length: 13
V gene: TRBV7-2
clone size: few
J gene: TRBJ2-7

CDR3 DNA: TGCAGTGCTAGAATCCCGGGACAGGGGTATGCAACTAATGAAAAACTGTTTTTT
CDR3 protein: CSARIPGQGYATNEKLFF
D gene: TRBD1
CDR3 length: 18
V gene: TRBV20-1
clone size: few
J gene: TRBJ1-4

CDR3 DNA: TGTGCCGAAGGACAGGGAAAAACAGATACGCAGTATTTT
CDR3 protein: CAEGQGKTDTQYF
D gene: TRBD1
CDR3 length: 13
V gene: TRBV2
clone size: .
J gene: TRBJ2-3

CDR3 DNA: TGTGCCATCTCAGATCTGTGGGAGCCAGATACGCAGTATTTT
CDR3 protein: CAISDLWEPDTQYF
D gene: .
CDR3 length: 14
V gene: TRBV12-3/TRBV12-4
clone size: few
J gene: TRBJ2-3

CDR3 DNA: TGTGCCAGCAGTGGGCAGAAAAACATTCAGTACTTC
CDR3 protein: CASSGQKNIQYF
D gene: .
CDR3 length: 12
V gene: TRBV12-3/TRBV12-4
clone size: few
J gene: TRBJ2-4

CDR3 DNA: TGTGCCAGCAGTTTAGGAGGGACCCAGAGCACCGGGGAGCTGTTTTTT
CDR3 protein: CASSLGGTQSTGELFF
D gene: .
CDR3 length: 16
V gene: TRBV12-3/TRBV12-4
clone size: few
J gene: TRBJ2-2